The 27 T cell receptor beta chains listed next were all sequenced from one sample in a study of T cells in Graves' hyperthyroidism and ophthalmopathy. Authors of the study amplified TCR beta CDR3 regions from RNA transcripts. The TCR CDR3 first-round RT-PCR relied on the HTBI primer set. MiXCR, run by TCRdb on the multiplex PCR reads, gives a single entry per CDR3 protein. The sample shows under 350,000 distinct CDR3 sequences, 20% to 25% of them seen only once. The sequencing input was blood. The receptors shown here come from a woman in her fifties or sixties with Graves' hyperthyroidism.

This clonotype was observed many times. V usage is TRBV7-2 and J usage is TRBJ2-3; 10 bases are shared with TRBD1. The CDR3 loop spans 17 amino acids. J gave up 2 bases and V 2 bases, and 7 bases lay outside the gene matches. Germline V CDR1 and CDR2: SGHTA, FQGNSA. This CDR3 reads CASSLTGTGAPTDTQYF. The CDR3 region has the DNA TGTGCCAGCAGCTTAACCGGGACAGGGGCCCCCACAGATACGCAGTATTTT.

The J gene is TRBJ2-1, the V gene TRBV2; D is possibly TRBD2 (6 bases). V lost 7 bases and J lost 11, with 18 bases in between. Germline values: CDR1 SNHLY, CDR2 FYNNEI. This CDR3 comprises 13 residues. The CDR3 DNA sequence: TGTGCCAGCATTGGGACCGGGGGTTTTCAGCAGTTCTTC. Amino acid sequence: CASIGTGGFQQFF.

At least ten counts were recorded for this clonotype. CDR3 in amino acids: CAWSVQDGTEAFF. CDR3 in DNA: TGTGCCTGGAGTGTACAGGATGGGACTGAAGCTTTCTTT. The chain carries TRBV30 and TRBJ1-1, with a weak D call TRBD1 (5 bases). The germline V gene has CDR1 GTSNPN and CDR2 SVGIG (reference sequence). CDR3 length equals 13 residues. V was cut by 0 bases and J by 5 bases, with 10 bases left in between.

This clonotype came up many times. The rearrangement joins TRBV7-3 to TRBJ2-3; 8 bases map to TRBD1. Per germline, CDR1 SGHTA and CDR2 FQGTGA. Unmatched junction bases numbered 4, after V lost 7 bases and J lost 1 base. The CDR3 is 14 amino acids. The CDR3 nucleotides are TGTGCCAGCACCCCGACAGGGGGCACAGATACGCAGTATTTT. Residues: CASTPTGGTDTQYF. Variable domain in full (rest from reference TRBV7-3 and TRBJ2-3): GAGVSQTPSNKVTEKGKYVELRCDPISGHTALYWYRQSLGQGPEFLIYFQGTGAADDSGLPNDRFFAVRPEGSVSTLKIQRTERGDSAVYLCASTPTGGTDTQYFGPGTRLTVL.

The chain joins TRBV2 to TRBJ2-3; TRBD2 is a possible D gene (5 bases). The germline V gene encodes CDR1 SNHLY and CDR2 FYNNEI. The V and J ends lost 2 bases and 2 bases respectively, with 14 bases between them. The CDR3 loop spans 16 amino acids. CDR3 loop: CASSERGLVFTDTQYF. For the CDR3, the DNA is TGTGCCAGCAGTGAAAGAGGGCTAGTCTTCACAGATACGCAGTATTTT.

This clonotype was picked up many times. The chain carries TRBV3-1 and TRBJ2-7, with TRBD2 matching 10 bases. The CDR3 is 15 amino acids. CDR1 LGHDT and CDR2 YNNKEL come from the germline V gene (reference sequence). Trimming cost V 3 bases and J 1 base; bases outside gene matches: 3. The CDR3 region has the DNA TGTGCCAGCAGCCAGCCGGGACTAGCGTCCTACGAGCAGTACTTC. It is translated as CASSQPGLASYEQYF.

The sample holds a few counts of this clonotype. One end of the junction varies from germline; a read error may be responsible. The CDR3 is CASRGQPGTGELFF. The CDR3, as DNA: TGCGCCAGCAGAGGTCAACCGGGCACCGGGGAGCTGTTTTTT. The chain combines TRBV2 with TRBJ2-2; D is undetermined. CDR3 length: 14 residues. Looked up from germline, CDR1 is SNHLY and CDR2 is FYNNEI.

A note on this clonotype: One base away lies a much larger clone, so this may be a sequencing read error. The chain is built from TRBV2 and TRBJ2-1, with a weak D call TRBD1 (5 bases). The ends were cut back, 4 bases at V and 9 bases at J, with 10 bases in the middle. The CDR3 contains 12 residues. CDR1 is SNHLY, CDR2 FYNNEI, per germline. The DNA for the CDR3 is TGTGCCAGCAGTGGGACATCCAGTGAGCAGTTCTTC. Amino acid sequence: CASSGTSSEQFF.

This chain connects TRBV29-1 to TRBJ2-7; 7 bases are a match to TRBD1. The CDR3 consists of 13 residues. CDR1 is SQVTM and CDR2 is ANQGSEA in the germline V gene. Trimming at V came to 3 bases and at J to 3 bases, leaving 5 bases not matched to a gene. CDR3 bases: TGCAGCGTTGAGGTCAGGGGGTACTACGAGCAGTACTTC. Translating gives CSVEVRGYYEQYF.

This clonotype was detected many times. The gene calls are TRBV20-1 and TRBJ1-5; no clear D gene. Trimming stripped 1 base from V and 1 base from J, with 2 bases between. CDR3 length: 12 residues. Germline CDR1 reads DFQATT; CDR2 reads SNEGSKA (reference sequence). DNA for the CDR3: TGCAGTGCTAGAGTAAGCAATCAGCCCCAGCATTTT. This sequence encodes CSARVSNQPQHF.

The chain employs TRBV27 and TRBJ1-6, with a tentative D call TRBD1 (5 bases). V lost 9 bases, J lost 10 bases, and 13 bases lay in between. The CDR3 is 12 residues long. CDR1 and CDR2 (germline): MNHEY, SMNVEV (reference sequence). CDR3 amino acids: CASRGFGSPLHF. In DNA, the CDR3 is TGTGCCAGTCGGGGGTTTGGATCACCCCTCCACTTT.

The chain couples TRBV7-3 to TRBJ2-1; 8 nucleotides line up with TRBD1. With V trimmed by 7 bases and J by 0 bases, 11 bases remained unmatched. Germline V gene data show CDR1 as SGHTA and CDR2 as FQGTGA. CDR3 length: 17 residues. The CDR3 nucleotides read TGTGCCAGCATGAACGCGGGACAGGAGAGCTCCTACAATGAGCAGTTCTTC. This sequence encodes CASMNAGQESSYNEQFF.

The V and J genes are TRBV11-3 and TRBJ2-2; D is perhaps TRBD2 (5 bases). Trimming removed 1 base from V and 1 base from J, with 10 bases in between. Germline V CDR1 and CDR2: SGHNT, YENEEA. CDR3 length equals 16 residues. CDR3 coding DNA: TGTGCCAGCAGCTTAGTAGATCGGGGGAACACCGGGGAGCTGTTTTTT. Encoded protein: CASSLVDRGNTGELFF.

Worth noting for this clonotype: The junction differs from germline at one of its ends, possibly a read error. J is TRBJ1-6 and V is TRBV5-1; D call uncertain. The CDR3 is made up of 13 amino acids. CDR1 and CDR2 from the germline V gene are SGHRS and YFSETQ. This chain's CDR3 is CANSLEVDSPLHF. The CDR3 DNA reads TGCGCCAACAGCTTGGAGGTGGATTCACCCCTCCACTTT.

This clonotype was observed many times. The V call is TRBV7-9, the J call TRBJ2-1; D gene ambiguous. V lost 3 bases, J lost 6 bases, and 6 bases lay in between. Germline V gives CDR1 SEHNR, CDR2 FQNEAQ (reference sequence). This CDR3 is 12 amino acids long. The CDR3 bases are TGTGCCAGCAGCTTTACAGTCAATGAGCAGTTCTTC. Translated: CASSFTVNEQFF.

In this sample, this clonotype turned up many times. The chain has TRBV2 and TRBJ1-1; D is unclear. CDR3 length: 12 amino acids. V lost 4 bases and J 5 bases, leaving 8 bases between the germline ends. Germline V lookup: CDR1 SNHLY, CDR2 FYNNEI. The CDR3 nucleotides read TGTGCCAGCAGTGTTAGGGTGACTGAAGCTTTCTTT. This codes for CASSVRVTEAFF.

This clonotype was observed a handful of times. Being one base from a much bigger clone, this may be a read error. The chain uses TRBV28 and TRBJ2-1, with 8 bases fitting TRBD2. Germline V gene data show CDR1 as MDHEN and CDR2 as SYDVKM. The CDR3 loop spans 15 amino acids. The CDR3 loop reads CAGSLLVAGSKEQFF. In DNA, the CDR3 is TGTGCCGGCAGTTTACTGGTAGCGGGATCCAAGGAGCAGTTCTTC.

This clonotype was counted at least ten times. The chain has TRBV6-2 or TRBV6-3 and TRBJ1-3; D not certain. CDR1 and CDR2 (germline): MNHEY, SVGEGT. The CDR3 extends over 17 amino acids. V was shortened by 6 bases and J by 1 base, with 19 bases between the two germline ends. CDR3 loop: CASSLTRLASSGNTIYF. DNA of the CDR3: TGTGCCAGCAGCCTAACTCGTCTCGCCTCGTCTGGAAACACCATATATTTT.

The table lists this clonotype with many counts. This rearrangement joins TRBV20-1 to TRBJ2-1; 8 bases align to TRBD2. The germline V gene encodes CDR1 DFQATT and CDR2 SNEGSKA (reference sequence). The V gene end was trimmed by 6 bases and the J gene end by 9 bases; junction bases not matched to a gene: 10. CDR3 length equals 13 residues. CDR3: CSADIRAGGEQFF. The CDR3 DNA is TGCAGTGCAGATATCAGGGCGGGGGGTGAGCAGTTCTTC.

This clonotype was seen more than once but under ten times. V is TRBV5-6 and J is TRBJ1-4, with a weak D call TRBD1 (5 bases). Germline-derived CDR1 and CDR2 are SGHDT and YYEEEE. Trimming stripped 2 bases from V and 0 bases from J, with 11 bases between. The CDR3 spans 16 residues. This CDR3 reads CASSFRQGPTNEKLFF. Here the CDR3 DNA reads TGTGCCAGCAGCTTTCGCCAGGGTCCAACTAATGAAAAACTGTTTTTT.

This clonotype was found many times. The chain uses TRBV2 and TRBJ1-4; D may be TRBD1 (6 bases). Germline V CDR1 and CDR2: SNHLY, FYNNEI. V lost 1 base and J lost 8, with 11 bases in between. The CDR3 runs to 14 residues. The CDR3 here is CASSEEGGLEKLFF. The CDR3 nucleotides are TGTGCCAGCAGTGAAGAGGGGGGCTTGGAAAAACTGTTTTTT.

This clonotype occurred a few times. The chain recombines TRBV7-9 with TRBJ2-5, with 10 bases that match TRBD1. Trimming at V came to 2 bases and at J to 5 bases, leaving 8 bases not matched to a gene. Germline values: CDR1 SEHNR, CDR2 FQNEAQ (reference sequence). This CDR3 has 16 amino acids. The CDR3 coding sequence is TGTGCCAGCAGCTTATCCGGACAGGGGGATTGGGAGACCCAGTACTTC. This gives the protein CASSLSGQGDWETQYF.

The chain is built from TRBV25-1 and TRBJ2-5, with 10 nucleotides matching TRBD2. The V gene end was trimmed by 1 base and the J gene end by 5 bases; junction bases not matched to a gene: 7. There are 16 residues in the CDR3. CDR1 is MGHDK and CDR2 is SYGVNS in the germline V gene. CDR3 nucleotide sequence: TGTGCCAGCAGTGAATTGGCGAGCGGGAGGGTTGAGACCCAGTACTTC. It encodes CASSELASGRVETQYF.

This clonotype was counted between two and nine times. CDR3 loop: CATSRKTGPSGNTIYF. The CDR3 bases are TGTGCCACCAGCAGAAAGACAGGTCCCTCTGGAAACACCATATATTTT. The J gene is TRBJ1-3, the V gene TRBV15; a weak D match, TRBD1 (6 bases). CDR1 and CDR2 (germline): LNHNV, YYDKDF (reference sequence). CDR3 length: 16 residues. Trimming left V 2 bases short and J 0 bases short, with 11 bases between.

The chain employs TRBV9 and TRBJ1-6; tentatively, D is TRBD1 (5 bases). The CDR3 has 15 amino acids. Germline V gene data show CDR1 as SGDLS and CDR2 as YYNGEE. V lost 3 bases and J lost 7, with 14 bases in between. CDR3 in DNA: TGTGCCAGCAGCGGGGGCCCGGGAGGCAATTCACCCCTCCACTTT. Its translation is CASSGGPGGNSPLHF.

This clonotype has only a few counts. The chain uses TRBV3-1 and TRBJ2-7; D gene ambiguous. V lost 4 bases, J lost 1 base, and 5 bases lay in between. This CDR3 contains 12 residues. Germline assignment: CDR1 LGHDT and CDR2 YNNKEL (reference sequence). The CDR3: CASSRGSYEQYF. Here the CDR3 DNA reads TGTGCCAGCAGCCGCGGATCCTACGAGCAGTACTTC.

This clonotype was counted a few times. V is TRBV2 and J is TRBJ2-7; perhaps TRBD1 as D (7 bases). This CDR3 is 14 amino acids long. Trimming shortened V by 8 bases and J by 2 bases, and 16 bases separated the two germline ends. CDR1 is SNHLY, CDR2 FYNNEI, per germline. Here the CDR3 DNA reads TGTGCCAGCGTAGGGAGGACAGGCCCCTACGAGCAGTACTTC. It translates to CASVGRTGPYEQYF.